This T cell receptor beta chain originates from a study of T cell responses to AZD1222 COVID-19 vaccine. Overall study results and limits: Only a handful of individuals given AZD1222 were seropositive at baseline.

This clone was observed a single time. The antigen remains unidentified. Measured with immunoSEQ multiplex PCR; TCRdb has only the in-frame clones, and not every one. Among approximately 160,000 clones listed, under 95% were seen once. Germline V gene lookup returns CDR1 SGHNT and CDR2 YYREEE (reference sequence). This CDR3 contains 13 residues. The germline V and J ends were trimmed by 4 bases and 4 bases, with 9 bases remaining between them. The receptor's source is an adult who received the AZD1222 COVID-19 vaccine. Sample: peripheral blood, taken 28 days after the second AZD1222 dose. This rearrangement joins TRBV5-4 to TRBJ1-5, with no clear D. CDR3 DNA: TGTGCCAGCAGCCCGGACTTGAATCAGCCCCAGCATTTT. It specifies CASSPDLNQPQHF.